These T cell receptor beta chains were read from a single sample in a study of T cell repertoires in cytomegalovirus infection. Each CDR3 protein is one row after TCRdb ran MiXCR on the reads. This table has about 180,000 distinct CDR3 sequences, roughly an eighth appearing once. The sample consisted of PBMCs. The receptors stem from a human donor in good health (CMV status not recorded). Some clones in this sample may be carry-over from other donors' samples. The CDR3 runs from the conserved cysteine through the conserved F or W. A D gene is named only where the DNA matches it firmly. For some rows the clone size is stated as once, few or many, or as a class when expanded; others skip it.

cdr3_aa: CSVGGSGRAGETQYF; cdr3_nt: TGCAGCGTTGGAGGTAGCGGGAGGGCCGGGGAGACCCAGTACTTC; j_call: TRBJ2-5; clone_size: few; v_call: TRBV29-1; d_call: TRBD2
cdr3_aa: CASSPGTGRNYGYTF; cdr3_nt: TGTGCCAGCAGCCCCGGGACCGGACGAAACTATGGCTACACCTTC; j_call: TRBJ1-2; clone_size: many; v_call: TRBV7-2; d_call: NA
cdr3_aa: CASSQDPGQSYEQYF; cdr3_nt: TGTGCCAGCAGCCAAGACCCGGGACAGTCCTACGAGCAGTACTTC; j_call: TRBJ2-7; clone_size: NA; v_call: TRBV14; d_call: TRBD1
cdr3_aa: CSASLAASSYNEQFF; cdr3_nt: TGCAGTGCTAGTCTGGCGGCCAGCTCCTACAATGAGCAGTTCTTC; j_call: TRBJ2-1; clone_size: few; v_call: TRBV20-1; d_call: NA
cdr3_aa: CASSFHQGYEQYF; cdr3_nt: TGTGCCAGCAGTTTCCACCAGGGATACGAGCAGTACTTC; j_call: TRBJ2-7; clone_size: NA; v_call: TRBV12-3/TRBV12-4; d_call: NA
cdr3_aa: CASTPPGFGGYTF; cdr3_nt: TGTGCCAGCACCCCCCCCGGGTTCGGCGGCTACACCTTC; j_call: TRBJ1-2; clone_size: few; v_call: TRBV6-6; d_call: NA
cdr3_aa: CASSLVPSVVRGYTF; cdr3_nt: TGTGCCAGCAGTTTGGTACCGTCCGTCGTGAGGGGCTACACCTTC; j_call: TRBJ1-2; clone_size: many; v_call: TRBV12-3/TRBV12-4; d_call: NA
cdr3_aa: CASSPLGANTGELFF; cdr3_nt: TGTGCCAGCAGCCCTTTGGGTGCGAACACCGGGGAGCTGTTTTTT; j_call: TRBJ2-2; clone_size: NA; v_call: TRBV7-3; d_call: NA
cdr3_aa: CASSYSTGTYEQYF; cdr3_nt: TGTGCCAGCAGTTACTCGACTGGGACCTACGAGCAGTACTTC; j_call: TRBJ2-7; clone_size: few; v_call: TRBV6-5; d_call: NA
cdr3_aa: CSVRTGDTEAFF; cdr3_nt: TGCAGCGTACGGACAGGGGACACTGAAGCTTTCTTT; j_call: TRBJ1-1; clone_size: few; v_call: TRBV29-1; d_call: TRBD1